These 30 T cell receptor beta chains share one sample of origin, sequenced in a study of regulatory T cells in long-lasting Graves disease. Building the TCR beta libraries relied on iRepertoire HTBI primers, and CDR3 regions underwent Arm-PCR. TCRdb re-called the multiplex PCR reads with MiXCR, one entry per CDR3 protein. The sample lists over 500,000 distinct CDR3 sequences; approximately 15% were seen once. Time point here: newly diagnosed GD, antithyroid drugs for less than 3 months. RNA extracted from PBMCs served as the sequencing template. This same sample was also taken into another study, of T cells in Graves' hyperthyroidism and ophthalmopathy.

The input for sequencing was peripheral blood mononuclear cells (PBMCs), taken at new diagnosis, from a patient treated with antithyroid drugs. The source is a woman in her thirties with Graves disease.

The chain links TRBV3-1 to TRBJ2-5; 9 positions match TRBD1. The V segment lost 4 bases and the J segment 4 bases; nucleotides outside the gene matches: 7. The CDR3 spans 15 residues. Germline values: CDR1 LGHDT, CDR2 YNNKEL (reference sequence). The CDR3 is CASSRAGQGVETQYF. The CDR3 DNA follows: TGTGCCAGCAGCCGAGCGGGACAGGGTGTAGAGACCCAGTACTTC.

This clonotype was recorded at least ten times. The chain links TRBV20-1 to TRBJ2-5; the D gene is possibly TRBD2 (7 bases). This CDR3 is 15 amino acids long. With 6 bases removed from V and 5 bases from J, the gap between germline ends came to 22 bases. CDR1 and CDR2 from the germline V gene are DFQATT and SNEGSKA (reference sequence). DNA for the CDR3: TGCAGTGCCCCTGATCGAGGGGAGGGGGTGGAGACCCAGTACTTC. It encodes CSAPDRGEGVETQYF.

This clonotype has a count of ten or more. The J gene is TRBJ2-3, the V gene TRBV10-3; no clear D gene. Germline CDR1 and CDR2: ENHRY and SYGVKD. V was trimmed by 3 bases and J by 6 bases, leaving 13 bases between them. This CDR3 has 14 residues. CDR3 coding DNA: TGTGCCATCAGTGAAGTTTTAGGTAGTGATACGCAGTATTTT. Residues: CAISEVLGSDTQYF.

V usage is TRBV28 and J usage is TRBJ2-2; D may correspond to TRBD1 or TRBD2 (5 bases each). The length of the CDR3 is 16 residues. Germline values: CDR1 MDHEN, CDR2 SYDVKM. Trimming removed 6 bases at V and 9 bases at J, with 23 bases between. In DNA, the CDR3 is TGTGCCAGCAGCTCGATAGGGACCCTAGAAGGGCGGGAGCTGTTTTTT. Encoded protein: CASSSIGTLEGRELFF.

This rearrangement joins TRBV6-1 to TRBJ2-7; D not certain. The germline gives CDR1 MNHNS, CDR2 SASEGT. CDR3 length equals 14 residues. The ends were cut back, 10 bases at V and 2 bases at J, with 18 bases in the middle. The CDR3 is CATTEGPGTYEQYF. The CDR3, as DNA: TGTGCCACCACCGAAGGACCAGGAACCTACGAGCAGTACTTC.

The V call is TRBV7-9, the J call TRBJ2-3; 10 bases align to TRBD2. The CDR3 is made up of 15 amino acids. Trimming cost V 3 bases and J 3 bases; bases outside gene matches: 3. The germline V gene has CDR1 SEHNR and CDR2 FQNEAQ (reference sequence). The CDR3 DNA is TGTGCCAGCAGCTTGCCTAGCGGGAGAACAGATACGCAGTATTTT. Protein: CASSLPSGRTDTQYF.

Of note for this clonotype: This may stem from a read error, because a much larger clone lies one nucleotide away. The rearrangement links TRBV30 to TRBJ1-1; D gene unclear. This CDR3 contains 10 residues. Germline CDR1 reads GTSNPN; CDR2 reads SVGIG (reference sequence). CDR3 coding DNA: TGTGCCTGGTACCACACTAAAGCTTTCTTT. Protein sequence: CAWYHTKAFF.

This rearrangement joins TRBV11-2 to TRBJ2-3; TRBD2 agrees at 10 bases. CDR3 size: 21 residues. J was trimmed by 0 bases and V by 5 bases; bases with no gene match: 20. Germline V gene data show CDR1 as SGHAT and CDR2 as FQNNGV. CDR3 sequence (DNA): TGTGCCAGCAGCCTCCGGGTGGGCGCCCGCCGAGCGGGAGGGAGCACAGATACGCAGTATTTT. It specifies CASSLRVGARRAGGSTDTQYF.

This clonotype was detected ten times or more. This chain connects TRBV11-2 to TRBJ1-1; the match to TRBD1 covers 9 bases. The germline gives CDR1 SGHAT, CDR2 FQNNGV. Trimming took 3 bases from V and 10 from J; bases not matched to a gene: 6. This CDR3 is 13 amino acids long. This CDR3 reads CASSFGTGSTAFF. The CDR3 DNA reads as TGTGCCAGCAGCTTCGGGACAGGGTCGACAGCTTTCTTT.

The table lists this clonotype with a few counts. The chain carries TRBV19 and TRBJ2-3, with D perhaps matching TRBD1 (5 bases). This CDR3 has 13 amino acids. Germline V gives CDR1 LNHDA, CDR2 SQIVND (reference sequence). V was clipped by 6 bases and J by 0 bases, with 7 bases between them. The chain's CDR3 is CASRGLSTDTQYF. CDR3 DNA sequence: TGTGCCAGTAGGGGGCTTAGCACAGATACGCAGTATTTT.

The rearrangement uses TRBV28 and TRBJ2-3; 7 nucleotides match TRBD1. This CDR3 has 14 residues. Germline CDR1 and CDR2: MDHEN and SYDVKM. The V gene end was trimmed by 3 bases and the J gene end by 4 bases; junction bases not matched to a gene: 4. The CDR3 spells CASSLGDSADTQYF. The CDR3 DNA follows: TGTGCCAGCAGTTTGGGGGACAGCGCAGATACGCAGTATTTT.

This clonotype has only a few counts. The rearrangement links TRBV13 to TRBJ1-2; 8 positions agree with TRBD1. Germline lookup yields CDR1 PRHDT and CDR2 FYEKMQ (reference sequence). This CDR3 has 18 amino acids. V was clipped by 1 base and J by 1 base; unmatched bases: 11. The CDR3 is CASSLVGHRDRLNYGYTF. The DNA of the CDR3 is TGTGCCAGCAGCTTAGTGGGCCATCGGGACAGGCTTAACTATGGCTACACCTTC.

The J gene is TRBJ2-7, the V gene TRBV20-1; TRBD2 matches at 10 bases. This CDR3 contains 13 residues. Germline V gene sequence: CDR1 DFQATT, CDR2 SNEGSKA (reference sequence). V lost 3 bases, J lost 4 bases, and 3 bases stayed unmatched. CDR3 in amino acids: CSARPSGSYEQYF. For the CDR3, the DNA is TGCAGTGCTAGGCCTAGCGGGAGTTACGAGCAGTACTTC.

The chain recombines TRBV27 with TRBJ2-7, with D unresolved. The V gene's germline CDR1 is MNHEY and CDR2 SMNVEV (reference sequence). The CDR3 is made up of 14 amino acids. V gave up 5 bases and J gave up 4 bases, with 15 bases separating them. CDR3 coding DNA: TGTGCCAGCAGTCTCGGCTGGGGTGGGTACGAGCAGTACTTC. Translation: CASSLGWGGYEQYF.

In this sample, this clonotype turned up a few times. The chain recombines TRBV19 with TRBJ2-2; the match to TRBD2 covers 11 bases. The V gene's germline CDR1 is LNHDA and CDR2 SQIVND (reference sequence). The trim removed 3 bases at V and 7 bases at J, leaving 4 bases unmatched. The CDR3 runs 15 residues. CDR3 DNA: TGTGCCAGTAGTATTACTAGCGGGAGTGTCGGGGAGCTGTTTTTT. Residues: CASSITSGSVGELFF. Full variable domain (outside the CDR3, taken from reference TRBV19 and TRBJ2-2): DGGITQSPKYLFRKEGQNVTLSCEQNLNHDAMYWYRQDPGQGLRLIYYSQIVNDFQKGDIAEGYSVSREKKESFPLTVTSAQKNPTAFYLCASSITSGSVGELFFGEGSRLTVL.

This clonotype was detected many times. The gene calls are TRBV6-5 and TRBJ2-2; D is unclear. Germline CDR1 MNHEY, CDR2 SVGAGI. CDR3 length equals 15 residues. Trimming pared 2 bases from V and 0 bases from J, leaving 7 bases between. CDR3 sequence reads: CASSYTTSNTGELFF. The CDR3 DNA reads as TGTGCCAGCAGTTACACTACTTCGAACACCGGGGAGCTGTTTTTT.

This clonotype has just a few counts. CDR3 protein: CASSSLSGSSYNEQFF. The DNA for the CDR3 is TGTGCCAGCAGCTCACTTAGCGGGAGCTCCTACAATGAGCAGTTCTTC. The rearrangement links TRBV3-1 to TRBJ2-1, with 9 bases fitting TRBD2. This CDR3 comprises 16 residues. CDR1 is LGHDT, CDR2 YNNKEL, per germline (reference sequence). After removal of 5 bases from V and 0 bases from J, the junction contained 5 bases not matched to a gene.

This clonotype was picked up a small number of times. The V gene is TRBV14, the J gene TRBJ2-7; weak D call: TRBD2 (6 bases). The length of the CDR3 is 13 residues. The V end was cut by 3 bases, the J end by 3 bases, with 9 bases between. Germline V gene sequence: CDR1 SGHDN, CDR2 FVKESK. In nucleotides, the CDR3 is TGTGCCAGCAGCCACCGGGGGAACTACGAGCAGTACTTC. It is translated as CASSHRGNYEQYF.

This clonotype was seen at least ten times. The rearrangement links TRBV28 to TRBJ2-7; 9 nucleotides agree with TRBD1. The V gene's germline CDR1 is MDHEN and CDR2 SYDVKM. This CDR3 region has 15 residues. The J segment lost 5 bases and the V segment lost 5 bases, leaving 10 bases of the junction unmatched. The DNA for the CDR3 is TGTGCCAGCAGTCCGGCGGGGACAGGGCTGGACGAGCAGTACTTC. This gives the protein CASSPAGTGLDEQYF.

This clonotype was observed at least ten times. The chain employs TRBV6-5 and TRBJ2-7; D is ambiguous. V was cut by 0 bases and J by 2 bases, with 11 bases left in between. CDR3 length: 15 residues. CDR1 MNHEY and CDR2 SVGAGI come from the germline V gene. CDR3 loop: CASSYSAAQTYEQYF. The CDR3 DNA sequence: TGTGCCAGCAGTTACTCGGCGGCCCAAACCTACGAGCAGTACTTC.

Turning to this clonotype: This may be a read error, as it is one base from a much larger clone. The chain has TRBV28 and TRBJ1-6; weak D call: TRBD1 (6 bases). This CDR3 region has 12 residues. Germline V lookup: CDR1 MDHEN, CDR2 SYDVKM. As DNA, the CDR3 is TGTGCCACCAAGGACAGCCCGACACCCCCCCACTTT. It encodes CATKDSPTPPHF.

This clonotype appeared many times. The chain has TRBV2 and TRBJ1-3; possible D gene TRBD1, 5 bases. CDR1 SNHLY and CDR2 FYNNEI come from the germline V gene. Trimming took 5 bases from V and 6 from J, leaving 11 bases between them. The CDR3 has 13 residues. CDR3 in amino acids: CASSYHGANTIYF. For the CDR3, the DNA is TGTGCCAGCAGTTATCACGGGGCAAACACCATATATTTT.

The sample holds many counts of this clonotype. J is TRBJ1-4 and V is TRBV25-1, with D perhaps TRBD1 (6 bases). Germline lookup yields CDR1 MGHDK and CDR2 SYGVNS. Trimming left V 4 bases short and J 10 bases short, with 16 bases between. This CDR3 region has 14 residues. CDR3 sequence reads: CASSGPGTRGKLFF. Written as DNA, the CDR3 is TGTGCCAGCAGTGGGCCCGGGACAAGGGGAAAACTGTTTTTT. The full variable domain, in which reference TRBV25-1 and TRBJ1-4 provide the parts outside the CDR3, is EADIYQTPRYLVIGTGKKITLECSQTMGHDKMYWYQQDPGMELHLIHYSYGVNSTEKGDLSSESTVSRIRTEHFPLTLESARPSHTSQYLCASSGPGTRGKLFFGSGTQLSVL.

The rearrangement links TRBV19 to TRBJ1-1; 7 nucleotides match TRBD1. The CDR3 has 12 residues. The V gene end was trimmed by 6 bases and the J gene end by 10 bases; junction bases not matched to a gene: 8. CDR1 and CDR2 (germline): LNHDA, SQIVND (reference sequence). This CDR3 reads CASRGPTGRAFF. Here the CDR3 DNA reads TGTGCCAGTAGAGGACCGACAGGGAGAGCTTTCTTT.

As DNA, the CDR3 is TGTGCCAGCGGGACTAGGGGGACCGGGGAGCTGTTTTTT. Its translation is CASGTRGTGELFF. The chain recombines TRBV6-2 or TRBV6-3 with TRBJ2-2, with 8 bases lining up with TRBD2. This CDR3 contains 13 residues. The V segment lost 8 bases and the J segment 5 bases; nucleotides outside the gene matches: 4. The germline V gene encodes CDR1 MNHEY and CDR2 SVGEGT.

There are many counts of this clonotype. This rearrangement joins TRBV27 to TRBJ2-7; 7 positions agree with TRBD1. V lost 2 bases and J lost 4; bases outside the gene matches: 8. The CDR3 length is 15 residues. Looked up from germline, CDR1 is MNHEY and CDR2 is SMNVEV (reference sequence). CDR3 DNA sequence: TGTGCCAGCAGTTTAGCAGGCCTACAGGGGTACGAGCAGTACTTC. Translated: CASSLAGLQGYEQYF.

The chain joins TRBV6-1 to TRBJ2-3, with D tentatively TRBD2 (7 bases). Trimming stripped 7 bases from V and 6 bases from J, with 20 bases between. This CDR3 has 15 amino acids. Per germline, CDR1 MNHNS and CDR2 SASEGT. The CDR3 loop is CASKGGAGNMDTQYF. In DNA form, the CDR3 reads TGTGCCAGCAAAGGGGGGGCCGGGAATATGGATACGCAGTATTTT.

This clonotype showed up just a few times. V and J are TRBV5-1 and TRBJ2-7; 12 bases are shared with TRBD2. The germline V gene has CDR1 SGHRS and CDR2 YFSETQ. The V and J ends lost 4 bases and 4 bases, in that order; junction bases with no gene match: 6. The CDR3 extends over 15 amino acids. CDR3 amino acids: CASSPTTSGSYEQYF. The CDR3 DNA sequence: TGCGCCAGCAGCCCCACGACTAGCGGGAGTTACGAGCAGTACTTC. Full variable domain (missing parts from reference TRBV5-1 and TRBJ2-7): KAGVTQTPRYLIKTRGQQVTLSCSPISGHRSVSWYQQTPGQGLQFLFEYFSETQRNKGNFPGRFSGRQFSNSRSEMNVSTLELGDSALYLCASSPTTSGSYEQYFGPGTRLTVT.

This clonotype was detected ten times or more. This chain links TRBV6-5 with TRBJ1-3; D gene unclear. This CDR3 region has 15 residues. Germline V gives CDR1 MNHEY, CDR2 SVGAGI. V was cut by 0 bases and J by 2 bases, with 8 bases left in between. In nucleotides, the CDR3 is TGTGCCAGCAGTTACTCGTTGAGTACTGGAAACACCATATATTTT. It is translated as CASSYSLSTGNTIYF.

This clonotype showed up just a few times. This chain joins TRBV20-1 and TRBJ2-7, with 8 bases fitting TRBD1. V lost 0 bases and J lost 3; bases outside the gene matches: 7. The CDR3 totals 15 residues. The germline V gene encodes CDR1 DFQATT and CDR2 SNEGSKA (reference sequence). This CDR3 is CSARDRRTGSYEQYF. The CDR3, as DNA: TGCAGTGCTAGAGATCGTCGGACAGGGAGCTACGAGCAGTACTTC.